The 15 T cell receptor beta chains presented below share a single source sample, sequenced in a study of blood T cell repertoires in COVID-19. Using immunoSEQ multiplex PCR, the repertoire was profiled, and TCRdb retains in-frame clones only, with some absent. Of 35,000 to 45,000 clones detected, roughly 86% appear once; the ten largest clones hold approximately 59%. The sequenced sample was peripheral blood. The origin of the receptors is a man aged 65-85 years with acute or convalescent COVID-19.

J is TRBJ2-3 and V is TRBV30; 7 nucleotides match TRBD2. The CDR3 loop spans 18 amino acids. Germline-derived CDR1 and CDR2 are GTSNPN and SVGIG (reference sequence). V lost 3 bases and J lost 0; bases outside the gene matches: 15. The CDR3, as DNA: TGTGCCTGGAGCGTTCCCCGGGGGGTAGCGGGTAGCACAGATACGCAGTATTTT. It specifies CAWSVPRGVAGSTDTQYF.

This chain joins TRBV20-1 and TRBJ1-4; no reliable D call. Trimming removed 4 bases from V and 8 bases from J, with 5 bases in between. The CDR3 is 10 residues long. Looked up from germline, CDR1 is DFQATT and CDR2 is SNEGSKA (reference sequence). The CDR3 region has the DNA TGCAGTGCTACCGGGGAAAAACTGTTTTTT. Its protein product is CSATGEKLFF.

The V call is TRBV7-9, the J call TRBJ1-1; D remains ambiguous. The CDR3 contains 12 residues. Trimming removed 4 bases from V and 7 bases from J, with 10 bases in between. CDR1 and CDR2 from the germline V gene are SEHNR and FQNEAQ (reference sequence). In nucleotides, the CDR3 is TGTGCCAGCAGCTACCTTCGGGTTGAAGCTTTCTTT. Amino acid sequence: CASSYLRVEAFF.

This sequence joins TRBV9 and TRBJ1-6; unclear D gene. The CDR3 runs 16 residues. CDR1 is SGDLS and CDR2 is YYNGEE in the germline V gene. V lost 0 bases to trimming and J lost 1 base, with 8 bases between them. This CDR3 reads CASSVGVHSYNSPLHF. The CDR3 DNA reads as TGTGCCAGCAGCGTAGGCGTTCATTCCTATAATTCACCCCTCCACTTT.

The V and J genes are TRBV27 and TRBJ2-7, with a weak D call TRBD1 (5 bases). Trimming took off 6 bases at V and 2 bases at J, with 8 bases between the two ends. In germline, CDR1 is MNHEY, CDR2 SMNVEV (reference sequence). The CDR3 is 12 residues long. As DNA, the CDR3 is TGTGCCAGCAGCCAGGGTGCCTACGAGCAGTACTTC. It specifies CASSQGAYEQYF.

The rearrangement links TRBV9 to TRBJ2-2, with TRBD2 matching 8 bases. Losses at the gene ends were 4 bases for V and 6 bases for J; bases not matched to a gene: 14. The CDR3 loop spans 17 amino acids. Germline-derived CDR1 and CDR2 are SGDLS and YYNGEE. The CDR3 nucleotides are TGTGCCAGCAGCATTGGGACTAGGGCTCGGGAATCCGGGGAGCTGTTTTTT. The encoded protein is CASSIGTRARESGELFF.

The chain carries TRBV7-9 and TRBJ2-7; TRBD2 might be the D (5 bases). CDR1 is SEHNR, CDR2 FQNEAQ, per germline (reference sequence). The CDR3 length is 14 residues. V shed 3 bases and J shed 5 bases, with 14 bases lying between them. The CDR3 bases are TGTGCCAGCAGCTTTTACCGGGAAAGGGACGAGCAGTACTTC. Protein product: CASSFYRERDEQYF. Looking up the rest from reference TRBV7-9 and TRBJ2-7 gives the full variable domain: DTGVSQNPRHKITKRGQNVTFRCDPISEHNRLYWYRQTLGQGPEFLTYFQNEAQLEKSRLLSDRFSAERPKGSFSTLEIQRTEQGDSAMYLCASSFYRERDEQYFGPGTRLTVT.

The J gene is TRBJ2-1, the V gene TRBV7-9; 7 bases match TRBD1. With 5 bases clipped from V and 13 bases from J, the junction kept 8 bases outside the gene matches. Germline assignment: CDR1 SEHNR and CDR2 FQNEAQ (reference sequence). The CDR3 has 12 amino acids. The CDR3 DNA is TGTGCCAGCAGCACCCACAGGGGTGGTCAGTTCTTC. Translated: CASSTHRGGQFF.

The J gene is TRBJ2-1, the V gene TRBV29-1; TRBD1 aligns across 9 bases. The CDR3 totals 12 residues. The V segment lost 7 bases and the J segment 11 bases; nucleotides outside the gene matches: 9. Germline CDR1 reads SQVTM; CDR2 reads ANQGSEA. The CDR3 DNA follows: TGCAGCGCCCGACAGGGGGGCCCTCAGCAGTTCTTC. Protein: CSARQGGPQQFF.

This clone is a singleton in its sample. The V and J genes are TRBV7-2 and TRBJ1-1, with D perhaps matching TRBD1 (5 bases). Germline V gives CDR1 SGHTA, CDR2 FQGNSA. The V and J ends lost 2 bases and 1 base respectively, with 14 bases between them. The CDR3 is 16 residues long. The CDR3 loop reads CASSLQGGMANTEAFF. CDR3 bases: TGTGCCAGCAGCTTACAGGGTGGGATGGCGAACACTGAAGCTTTCTTT.

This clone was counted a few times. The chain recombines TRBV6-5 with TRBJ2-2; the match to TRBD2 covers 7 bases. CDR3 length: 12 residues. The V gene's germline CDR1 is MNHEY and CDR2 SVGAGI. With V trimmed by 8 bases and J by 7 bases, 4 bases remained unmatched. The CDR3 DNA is TGTGCCAGCGCTCCGGGGGGCGGGGAGCTGTTTTTT. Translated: CASAPGGGELFF.

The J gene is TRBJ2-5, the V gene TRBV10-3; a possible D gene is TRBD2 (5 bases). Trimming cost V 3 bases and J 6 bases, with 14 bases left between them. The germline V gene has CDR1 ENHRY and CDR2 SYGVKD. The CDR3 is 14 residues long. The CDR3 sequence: CAISEEGSIKTQYF. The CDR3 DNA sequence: TGTGCCATCAGTGAAGAGGGTTCGATAAAGACCCAGTACTTC.

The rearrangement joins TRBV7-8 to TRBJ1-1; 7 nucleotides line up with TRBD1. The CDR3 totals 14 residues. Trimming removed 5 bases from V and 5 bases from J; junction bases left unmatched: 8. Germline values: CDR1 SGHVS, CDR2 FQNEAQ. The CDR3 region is CASSLRRGLTEAFF. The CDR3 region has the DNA TGTGCCAGCAGCCTGCGGAGGGGGCTGACTGAAGCTTTCTTT.

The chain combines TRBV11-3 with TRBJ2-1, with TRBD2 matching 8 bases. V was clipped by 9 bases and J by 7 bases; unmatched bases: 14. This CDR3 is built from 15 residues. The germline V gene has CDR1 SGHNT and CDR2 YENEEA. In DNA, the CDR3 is TGTGCCAGTTCGACGGGGGGGGAGAGAAGGAATGAGCAGTTCTTC. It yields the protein CASSTGGERRNEQFF.

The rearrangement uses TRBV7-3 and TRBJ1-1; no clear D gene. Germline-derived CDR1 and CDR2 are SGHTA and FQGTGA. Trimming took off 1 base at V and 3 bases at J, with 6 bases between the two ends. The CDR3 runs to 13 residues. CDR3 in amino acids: CASSLNGDTEAFF. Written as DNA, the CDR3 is TGTGCCAGCAGCTTAAACGGGGACACTGAAGCTTTCTTT.